This TCR beta chain was sequenced in a study of STAT5B mutations in CD4+ large granular lymphocyte leukemia. The repertoire was sequenced with immunoSEQ multiplex PCR; TCRdb's copy has only in-frame clones and lacks some. The sample shows about 20,000 clones, roughly 79% of them seen only once. The CDR3 covers 15 residues. With 1 base removed from V and 6 bases from J, the gap between germline ends came to 14 bases. Germline lookup yields CDR1 MNHEY and CDR2 SMNVEV (reference sequence). Control samples were healthy donors' buffy coats. As to this clone: The antigen is undetermined.

Whole-study findings and limits: 8/27 top patient clones versus 2/35 control clones were TRBV06-family.

Sequenced: CD4+ T cells from blood buffy coats. The V call is TRBV27, the J call TRBJ2-3; maybe TRBD1 (6 bases). The receptor was isolated from a human donor in good health. Here the CDR3 DNA reads TGTGCCAGCAGTTTATGGGGCGTGGGGGCGGATACGCAGTATTTT. Translating it yields CASSLWGVGADTQYF.